The rows below give T cell receptor beta chains drawn from one sample of a study of molecular identifiers for immune sequencing clone quantification. TCRdb re-called the PCR reads through MiXCR, storing one row per CDR3 protein. The table includes about 98,000 distinct CDR3 sequences, around 37% detected once. Input material: naive CD8+ T cells from blood, with Jurkat cell RNA spiked in. The origin of the receptors is a human donor in good health. Some libraries in this study had Jurkat cell RNA spiked in. CDR3s include the opening cysteine and the closing phenylalanine or tryptophan. A D gene is named only where the DNA matches it firmly. Clone size, where shown, is once, few, many, or a class for clones that have expanded.

j_call: TRBJ1-5
clone_size: NA
v_call: TRBV4-1
d_call: TRBD1
cdr3_nt: TGCGCCAGCAGCCAACCGACAGGGAAGCCCCAGCATTTT
cdr3_aa: CASSQPTGKPQHF

j_call: TRBJ1-4
clone_size: many
v_call: TRBV5-5
d_call: NA
cdr3_nt: TGTGCCAGCAGCTTGGAAGGGGAAACAGGGAGGGAAAAACTGTTTTTT
cdr3_aa: CASSLEGETGREKLFF

j_call: TRBJ2-7
clone_size: many
v_call: TRBV7-9
d_call: NA
cdr3_nt: TGTGCCAGCAGCCCCGGACCTCGCTCCTACGAGCAGTACTTC
cdr3_aa: CASSPGPRSYEQYF

j_call: TRBJ1-2
clone_size: few
v_call: TRBV28
d_call: TRBD1
cdr3_nt: TGTGCCAGCACCGCTACCGGGACAGGGAAGGGTGGCTACACCTTC
cdr3_aa: CASTATGTGKGGYTF

j_call: TRBJ2-1
clone_size: NA
v_call: TRBV11-2
d_call: NA
cdr3_nt: TGTGCCAGCGGCTACAATGAGCAGTTCTTC
cdr3_aa: CASGYNEQFF

j_call: TRBJ2-2
clone_size: once
v_call: TRBV27
d_call: NA
cdr3_nt: TGTGCCAGCAGATTGTTCACCGGGGAGCTGTTATTT
cdr3_aa: CASRLFTGELLF

j_call: TRBJ2-1
clone_size: NA
v_call: TRBV12-3/TRBV12-4
d_call: NA
cdr3_nt: TGTGCCAGCAGCCTGACTAGCTACAATGAGCAGTTCTTC
cdr3_aa: CASSLTSYNEQFF

j_call: TRBJ2-2
clone_size: NA
v_call: TRBV5-3
d_call: NA
cdr3_nt: TGTGCCAGCAGCGGAGGGCAGAACACCGGGGAGCTGTATTTT
cdr3_aa: CASSGGQNTGELYF

j_call: TRBJ1-5
clone_size: few
v_call: TRBV6-5
d_call: NA
cdr3_nt: TGTGCCAGCAGTTTTTCAGGTCCCGGGGGGAGCCAGCCCCAGCATTTT
cdr3_aa: CASSFSGPGGSQPQHF

j_call: TRBJ2-5
clone_size: NA
v_call: TRBV4-3
d_call: NA
cdr3_nt: TGCGCCAGCAGCCACCCCGGGCAACAAGAGACCCAGTACTTC
cdr3_aa: CASSHPGQQETQYF

j_call: TRBJ2-5
clone_size: NA
v_call: TRBV7-6
d_call: NA
cdr3_nt: TGTGCCAGCAGCCCGGACGGACAAGAGACCCAGTACTTC
cdr3_aa: CASSPDGQETQYF

j_call: TRBJ2-7
clone_size: NA
v_call: TRBV7-3
d_call: TRBD2
cdr3_nt: TGTGCCAGCAGCGTCTCTAGCGGGGTAAACGAGCAGTACTTC
cdr3_aa: CASSVSSGVNEQYF

j_call: TRBJ2-7
clone_size: many
v_call: TRBV28
d_call: NA
cdr3_nt: TGTGCCAGCAGTTTCGACGAGCAGTACTTC
cdr3_aa: CASSFDEQYF

j_call: TRBJ1-5
clone_size: NA
v_call: TRBV10-2
d_call: TRBD1
cdr3_nt: TGCGCCAGCAGTGTAACAGGGGCTCATCAGCCCCAGCATTTT
cdr3_aa: CASSVTGAHQPQHF

j_call: TRBJ2-6
clone_size: NA
v_call: TRBV5-5
d_call: TRBD1
cdr3_nt: TGTGCCAGCAGCTTGGGTCGGGTTGATCACCAGGGGGCAGGTGGGGCCAACGTCCTGACTTTC
cdr3_aa: CASSLGRVDHQGAGGANVLTF

j_call: TRBJ2-2
clone_size: many
v_call: TRBV9
d_call: NA
cdr3_nt: TGTGCCAGCAGCGTAGTCATTACCGGGGAGCTGTTTTTT
cdr3_aa: CASSVVITGELFF

j_call: TRBJ2-4
clone_size: few
v_call: TRBV5-4
d_call: NA
cdr3_nt: TGTGCCAGCAGCTTGAATAGGCAGGGGATGAGAAACATTCAGTACTTC
cdr3_aa: CASSLNRQGMRNIQYF

j_call: TRBJ2-1
clone_size: many
v_call: TRBV4-2
d_call: TRBD1
cdr3_nt: TGTGCCAGCAGCCCTGGTCCGGGACAGGGGGCTCATGAGCAGTTCTTC
cdr3_aa: CASSPGPGQGAHEQFF

j_call: TRBJ2-2
clone_size: NA
v_call: TRBV7-6
d_call: NA
cdr3_nt: TGTGCCAGCGGTGTATACACCGGGGAGCTGTTTTTT
cdr3_aa: CASGVYTGELFF

j_call: TRBJ1-5
clone_size: few
v_call: TRBV18
d_call: NA
cdr3_nt: TGTGCCAGCTCACCGGACGCGTTCATGGACCGGGGCTATAGCAATCAGCCCCAGCATTTT
cdr3_aa: CASSPDAFMDRGYSNQPQHF

j_call: TRBJ2-7
clone_size: NA
v_call: TRBV27
d_call: TRBD1
cdr3_nt: TGTGCCAGCAGTCCTTACCGGGACAGGGTGAGGGAGCAGTACTTC
cdr3_aa: CASSPYRDRVREQYF

j_call: TRBJ2-3
clone_size: NA
v_call: TRBV10-3
d_call: NA
cdr3_nt: TGTGCCATCAGTGACCGGGAGCGCCAGGCAGATACGCAGTATTTT
cdr3_aa: CAISDRERQADTQYF

j_call: TRBJ1-5
clone_size: few
v_call: TRBV9
d_call: NA
cdr3_nt: TGTGCCAGCAGCGTTGACAGCGATCAGCCCCAGCATTTT
cdr3_aa: CASSVDSDQPQHF

j_call: TRBJ2-5
clone_size: few
v_call: TRBV29-1
d_call: NA
cdr3_nt: TGCAGCGTTGAAGCCCCAGGAATACAAGAGACCCAGTACTTC
cdr3_aa: CSVEAPGIQETQYF

j_call: TRBJ1-5
clone_size: NA
v_call: TRBV6-2/TRBV6-3
d_call: NA
cdr3_nt: TGTGCCAGCAGTTACTCGGACCCGGTCAATCAGCCCCAGCATTTT
cdr3_aa: CASSYSDPVNQPQHF

j_call: TRBJ2-7
clone_size: NA
v_call: TRBV4-1
d_call: NA
cdr3_nt: TGCGCCAGCAGCCAAGAAGAGGTCGCCTACGAGCAGTACTTC
cdr3_aa: CASSQEEVAYEQYF

j_call: TRBJ2-3
clone_size: many
v_call: TRBV12-5
d_call: NA
cdr3_nt: TGTGCTAGTGGTTTGTCGACAGCCCGCACAGATACGCAGTATTTT
cdr3_aa: CASGLSTARTDTQYF

j_call: TRBJ2-1
clone_size: NA
v_call: TRBV11-2
d_call: NA
cdr3_nt: TGTGCCAGCAGCTTAAACCCTAGCGCAACCTACAATGAGCAGTTCTTC
cdr3_aa: CASSLNPSATYNEQFF

j_call: TRBJ1-5
clone_size: few
v_call: TRBV27
d_call: TRBD1
cdr3_nt: TGTGCCAGCAGGACAGGGTACGGCAATCAGCCCCAGCATTTT
cdr3_aa: CASRTGYGNQPQHF

j_call: TRBJ2-7
clone_size: few
v_call: TRBV28
d_call: NA
cdr3_nt: TGTGCCAGCAGTCCCCAGGAACGGTCCTACGAGCAGTACTTC
cdr3_aa: CASSPQERSYEQYF

j_call: TRBJ2-7
clone_size: few
v_call: TRBV11-2
d_call: NA
cdr3_nt: TGTGCCAGCAGCTTTGGTGTAGGGCTCTACGAGCAGTACTTC
cdr3_aa: CASSFGVGLYEQYF

j_call: TRBJ2-3
clone_size: NA
v_call: TRBV28
d_call: TRBD2
cdr3_nt: TGTGCCAGCAGTACTGACAGGAGTCTGACGGGAGGGAGCACAGATACGCAGTATTTT
cdr3_aa: CASSTDRSLTGGSTDTQYF

j_call: TRBJ1-1
clone_size: NA
v_call: TRBV6-4
d_call: NA
cdr3_nt: TGTGCCAGCAGAGTTTGGGGGTCGGACACTGAAGCTTTCTTT
cdr3_aa: CASRVWGSDTEAFF

j_call: TRBJ2-7
clone_size: NA
v_call: TRBV9
d_call: TRBD2
cdr3_nt: TGTGCCGGCAGCGGGGGAACCGAGCAGTACTTC
cdr3_aa: CAGSGGTEQYF

j_call: TRBJ2-6
clone_size: NA
v_call: TRBV6-5
d_call: NA
cdr3_nt: TGTGCCAGCAGTAACACAGAGAGGACCAACGTCCTGACTTTC
cdr3_aa: CASSNTERTNVLTF

j_call: TRBJ1-6
clone_size: few
v_call: TRBV5-6
d_call: NA
cdr3_nt: TGTGCCAGCAGCTTCGGGACATCCCCAATTTCACCCCTCCACTTT
cdr3_aa: CASSFGTSPISPLHF

j_call: TRBJ2-5
clone_size: many
v_call: TRBV29-1
d_call: NA
cdr3_nt: TGCAGCGTTGAGGAGAGGGATCAAGAGACCCAGTACTTC
cdr3_aa: CSVEERDQETQYF

j_call: TRBJ2-7
clone_size: few
v_call: TRBV7-9
d_call: TRBD2
cdr3_nt: TGTGCCAGCAGCCGGGGGGTTGGAGCGGGCGTCTACGAGCAGTACTTC
cdr3_aa: CASSRGVGAGVYEQYF

j_call: TRBJ2-1
clone_size: many
v_call: TRBV12-5
d_call: TRBD1
cdr3_nt: TGTGCTAGTTTTGCCCCGACAGGGCGAAAGTTCTTC
cdr3_aa: CASFAPTGRKFF

j_call: TRBJ2-5
clone_size: NA
v_call: TRBV28
d_call: TRBD1
cdr3_nt: TGTGCCAGCAGTTTCTCCACGACAGGGACAGACATCCAAGAGACCCAGTACTTC
cdr3_aa: CASSFSTTGTDIQETQYF

j_call: TRBJ2-1
clone_size: NA
v_call: TRBV7-6
d_call: NA
cdr3_nt: TGTGCCAGCAGCTTGCAGGGTTACGGGGCGGGACCCTGGAATGAGCAGTTCTTC
cdr3_aa: CASSLQGYGAGPWNEQFF

j_call: TRBJ2-2
clone_size: NA
v_call: TRBV6-2/TRBV6-3
d_call: NA
cdr3_nt: TGTGCCAGCAGTGGGGGACTTACCACCGGGGAGCTGTTTTTT
cdr3_aa: CASSGGLTTGELFF

j_call: TRBJ1-2
clone_size: NA
v_call: TRBV27
d_call: NA
cdr3_nt: TGTGCCAGCAGTTTTCAGGGGCACTATGGCTACACCTTC
cdr3_aa: CASSFQGHYGYTF

j_call: TRBJ2-7
clone_size: NA
v_call: TRBV6-5
d_call: NA
cdr3_nt: TGTGCCAGCACCGACTCCCTTGTCCACGAGCAGTACTTC
cdr3_aa: CASTDSLVHEQYF

j_call: TRBJ2-7
clone_size: few
v_call: TRBV12-3/TRBV12-4
d_call: NA
cdr3_nt: TGTGCCAGCAGTTTCGGGATTGCTTACGAGCAGTACTTC
cdr3_aa: CASSFGIAYEQYF